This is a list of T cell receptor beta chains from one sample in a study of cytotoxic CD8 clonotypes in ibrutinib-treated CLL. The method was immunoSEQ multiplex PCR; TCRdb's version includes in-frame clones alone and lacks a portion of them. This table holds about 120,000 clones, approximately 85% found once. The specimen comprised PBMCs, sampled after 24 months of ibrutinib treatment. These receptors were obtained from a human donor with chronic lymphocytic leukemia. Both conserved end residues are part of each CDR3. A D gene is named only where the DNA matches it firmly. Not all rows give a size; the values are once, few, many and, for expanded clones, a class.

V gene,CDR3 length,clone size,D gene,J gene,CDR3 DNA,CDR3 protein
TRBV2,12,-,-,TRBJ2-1,TGTGCCAGCAGTAAAATCAGGGTTGAGCAGTTCTTC,CASSKIRVEQFF
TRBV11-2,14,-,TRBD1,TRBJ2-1,TGTGCCAGCAGCCCAGGGGGTTACAACAATGAGCAGTTCTTC,CASSPGGYNNEQFF
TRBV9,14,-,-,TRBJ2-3,TGTGCCAGCAGCTTATACGGGATAACAGATACGCAGTATTTT,CASSLYGITDTQYF
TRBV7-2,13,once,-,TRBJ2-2,TGTGCCAGCAGCTCCCAGGGGTCCGGGGAGCTGTTTTTT,CASSSQGSGELFF
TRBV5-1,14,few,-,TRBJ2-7,TGCGCCAGCAGCCGCGGGCAGGGGAACTACGAGCAGTACTTC,CASSRGQGNYEQYF
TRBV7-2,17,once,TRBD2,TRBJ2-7,TGTGCCAGCAGCCTAAGCCCTAGCGGGGGCCTAGCCTACGAGCAGTACTTC,CASSLSPSGGLAYEQYF
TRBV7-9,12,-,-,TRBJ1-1,TGTGCCAGCACCCCCGAAGGGACGGTAGCTTTCTTT,CASTPEGTVAFF
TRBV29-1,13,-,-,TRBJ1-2,TGCAGCGTTGAAGAACCCAGGGGCTATGGCTACACCTTC,CSVEEPRGYGYTF
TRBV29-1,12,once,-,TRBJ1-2,TGCAGCGTTGGGGCCAGAAACTATGGCTACACCTTC,CSVGARNYGYTF
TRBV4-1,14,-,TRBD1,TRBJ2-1,TGCGCCAGCAGCCAACCCGGGACAGGGAATGAGCAGTTCTTC,CASSQPGTGNEQFF
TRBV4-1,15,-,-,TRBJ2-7,TGCGCCAGCAGCCAAGAGAGCGACCTCTGGTCCGAGCAGTACTTC,CASSQESDLWSEQYF
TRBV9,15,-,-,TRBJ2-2,TGTGCCAGCAGAGGCCCTACAGGGTCTCCCGGGGAGCTGTTTTTT,CASRGPTGSPGELFF
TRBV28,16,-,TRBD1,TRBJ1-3,TGTGCCAGCAGTTCCTCGGACAGGGGGGACGGAAACACCATATATTTT,CASSSSDRGDGNTIYF
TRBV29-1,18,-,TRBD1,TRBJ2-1,TGCAGCGTGAGCCGGGACAGGGTCTCTTTGGGCTCCTACAATGAGCAGTTCTTC,CSVSRDRVSLGSYNEQFF